These 18 T cell receptor beta chains came from one sample sequenced in a study of blood T cell repertoires in COVID-19. The assay was immunoSEQ multiplex PCR, and TCRdb's table has in-frame clones only and misses some. This sample has fewer than 200,000 clones, with about 74% found just once. The source material was peripheral blood. The receptors originated from a woman older than 75 with acute or convalescent COVID-19.

The count of this clone is one. The chain links TRBV7-2 to TRBJ1-1, with 7 bases that match TRBD1. Trimming cost V 5 bases and J 5 bases; bases outside gene matches: 5. The CDR3 is 13 residues long. Germline CDR1 is SGHTA and CDR2 is FQGNSA. CDR3 coding DNA: TGTGCCAGCAGCCAGGGACAGAGGACTGAAGCTTTCTTT. It is translated as CASSQGQRTEAFF.

This chain joins TRBV2 and TRBJ1-5; 7 bases agree with TRBD1. The CDR3 totals 14 residues. Germline trimming cut 1 base from V and 9 bases from J; bases unmatched to any gene: 6. The germline gives CDR1 SNHLY, CDR2 FYNNEI. This CDR3 is CASSEGQGLGPQHF. The CDR3 DNA reads TGTGCCAGCAGTGAAGGACAGGGCCTAGGGCCCCAGCATTTT.

This sequence joins TRBV29-1 and TRBJ2-5; the D is unclear. The CDR3 covers 13 residues. Germline assignment: CDR1 SQVTM and CDR2 ANQGSEA. Trimming removed 6 bases at V and 1 base at J, with 12 bases between. CDR3 in amino acids: CSVSLAAQETQYF. The CDR3 region has the DNA TGCAGCGTGTCGCTGGCGGCCCAAGAGACCCAGTACTTC.

The chain links TRBV10-1 to TRBJ1-1, with 9 bases that match TRBD1. In germline, CDR1 is WNHNN, CDR2 SYGVQD (reference sequence). V trimming: 4 bases; J trimming: 11 bases; junction bases outside the gene matches: 8. This CDR3 comprises 13 residues. The CDR3 DNA is TGCGCCAGCAGTGCTAACAGGGGGCTGGAGGCTTTCTTT. It specifies CASSANRGLEAFF.

This rearrangement joins TRBV2 to TRBJ2-1, with a weak D call TRBD2 (5 bases). Germline V CDR1 and CDR2: SNHLY, FYNNEI. Trimming took off 1 base at V and 7 bases at J, with 8 bases between the two ends. The CDR3 is made up of 13 amino acids. Written as DNA, the CDR3 is TGTGCCAGCAGTGAAGTACGGGGAAATGAGCAGTTCTTC. It specifies CASSEVRGNEQFF.

The chain uses TRBV12-3 or TRBV12-4 and TRBJ1-5, with D possibly TRBD1 on 5 matching bases. Trimming took 3 bases from V and 11 from J, leaving 14 bases between them. The CDR3 totals 13 residues. CDR3 amino acids: CASSLPQSGAQHF. CDR3 nucleotide sequence: TGTGCCAGCAGTTTGCCCCAGTCGGGGGCCCAGCATTTT.

The CDR3 spells CASSGASGSDEQYF. The CDR3 DNA follows: TGTGCCAGCAGTGGCGCTAGCGGGAGCGACGAGCAGTACTTC. J is TRBJ2-7 and V is TRBV6-2 or TRBV6-3, with TRBD2 identical over 10 bases. CDR1 is MNHEY, CDR2 SVGEGT, per germline. This CDR3 is 14 amino acids long. V lost 5 bases to trimming and J lost 5 bases; unmatched junction nucleotides: 6.

In its sample, this clone was seen once. This rearrangement joins TRBV6-1 to TRBJ2-5; TRBD1 matches at 7 bases. The CDR3 length is 17 residues. Germline trimming cut 0 bases from V and 2 bases from J; bases unmatched to any gene: 9. CDR1 MNHNS and CDR2 SASEGT come from the germline V gene. CDR3 amino acids: CASSEAGVGGGQETQYF. The CDR3 DNA follows: TGTGCCAGCAGTGAAGCCGGGGTAGGGGGCGGGCAAGAGACCCAGTACTTC.

V usage is TRBV28 and J usage is TRBJ1-2; D remains unclear. Germline V CDR1 and CDR2: MDHEN, SYDVKM. This CDR3 comprises 11 residues. Trimming took off 8 bases at V and 8 bases at J, with 12 bases between the two ends. CDR3 residues: CASQDPGGYTF. The DNA for the CDR3 is TGTGCCAGCCAGGATCCAGGCGGCTACACCTTC.

The table lists this clone with a few counts. V gene TRBV29-1 combines with J gene TRBJ2-3; D may be TRBD2 (6 bases). The ends were cut back, 6 bases at V and 1 base at J, with 14 bases in the middle. Germline CDR1 and CDR2: SQVTM and ANQGSEA. CDR3 length equals 14 residues. CDR3 nucleotide sequence: TGCAGCGTAGATAGCGGCCTTGGCACAGATACGCAGTATTTT. Its protein is CSVDSGLGTDTQYF.

This clone has just one count. This chain joins TRBV19 and TRBJ1-5; D not certain. CDR3 size: 16 residues. The V gene's germline CDR1 is LNHDA and CDR2 SQIVND (reference sequence). V gave up 5 bases and J gave up 3 bases, with 17 bases separating them. The CDR3 protein is CASSPLDPPSNQPQHF. The CDR3, as DNA: TGTGCCAGTAGTCCACTAGATCCCCCCTCCAATCAGCCCCAGCATTTT.

The chain's CDR3 is CASSQDRRDEQFF. In nucleotides, the CDR3 is TGTGCCAGCAGCCAAGATAGGCGGGATGAGCAGTTCTTC. V usage is TRBV4-2 and J usage is TRBJ2-1; a possible D gene is TRBD2 (5 bases). There are 13 residues in the CDR3. Germline V CDR1 and CDR2: LGHNA, YNFKEQ. Trimming stripped 0 bases from V and 8 bases from J, with 8 bases between.

The gene calls are TRBV5-4 and TRBJ2-1; 8 bases line up with TRBD2. Looked up from germline, CDR1 is SGHNT and CDR2 is YYREEE (reference sequence). The CDR3 is made up of 15 amino acids. V shed 0 bases and J 5 bases; nucleotides not matched to a gene: 4. This CDR3 reads CASSLERESHNEQFF. The CDR3 DNA is TGTGCCAGCAGCTTGGAGCGGGAGTCCCACAATGAGCAGTTCTTC.

This chain connects TRBV19 to TRBJ1-5; D is possibly TRBD1 (5 bases). In germline, CDR1 is LNHDA, CDR2 SQIVND (reference sequence). V lost 3 bases to trimming and J lost 7 bases, with 10 bases between them. This CDR3 contains 13 residues. CDR3 in amino acids: CASSMLGGQPQHF. CDR3 nucleotide sequence: TGTGCCAGTAGTATGTTGGGGGGACAGCCCCAGCATTTT.

The chain employs TRBV28 and TRBJ2-3; 8 bases match TRBD2. V dropped 3 bases and J dropped 0; count of bases not matched to a gene: 5. This CDR3 spans 16 amino acids. CDR1 and CDR2 from the germline V gene are MDHEN and SYDVKM. The CDR3 region has the DNA TGTGCCAGCAGTTTGGCTAGCGGGTCTAGCACAGATACGCAGTATTTT. Its protein is CASSLASGSSTDTQYF.

This clone was observed a handful of times. The chain uses TRBV7-3 and TRBJ1-1; possibly TRBD1 for D (5 bases). Trimming removed 5 bases from V and 5 bases from J, with 12 bases in between. This CDR3 contains 13 residues. From germline, CDR1 is SGHTA and CDR2 FQGTGA. The CDR3: CASSPGPPTEAFF. The CDR3 nucleotides read TGTGCCAGCAGCCCAGGGCCGCCGACTGAAGCTTTCTTT.

V usage is TRBV27 and J usage is TRBJ2-7, with 9 nucleotides matching TRBD1. Germline loops: CDR1 MNHEY, CDR2 SMNVEV (reference sequence). The CDR3 sequence is 14 residues long. With 2 bases clipped from V and 3 bases from J, the junction kept 2 bases outside the gene matches. CDR3 in DNA: TGTGCCAGCAGTTTAGGGGACAGGGTCTACGAGCAGTACTTC. Residues: CASSLGDRVYEQYF.

This clone came up a few times. The chain recombines TRBV6-5 with TRBJ2-5; 9 positions match TRBD2. Losses at the gene ends were 5 bases for V and 2 bases for J; bases not matched to a gene: 6. The CDR3 spans 15 residues. Germline CDR1 reads MNHEY; CDR2 reads SVGAGI. CDR3 coding DNA: TGTGCCAGCAGTCTTAGCGGGAGACGTCAAGAGACCCAGTACTTC. It encodes CASSLSGRRQETQYF.